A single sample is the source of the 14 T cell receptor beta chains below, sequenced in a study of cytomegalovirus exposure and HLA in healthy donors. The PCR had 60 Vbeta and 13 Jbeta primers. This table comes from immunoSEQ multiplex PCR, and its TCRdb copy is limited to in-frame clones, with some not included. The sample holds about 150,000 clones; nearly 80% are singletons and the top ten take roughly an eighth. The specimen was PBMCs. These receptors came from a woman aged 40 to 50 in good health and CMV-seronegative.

CDR3 residues: CASSQGTSGKQETQYF. Here the CDR3 DNA reads TGCGCCAGCAGCCAAGGGACTAGCGGGAAACAAGAGACCCAGTACTTC. The chain has TRBV4-3 and TRBJ2-5, with 12 positions matching TRBD2. V was pared by 1 base and J by 2 bases, with 2 bases of the junction left unmatched. Germline lookup yields CDR1 LGHNA and CDR2 YSLEER. There are 16 residues in the CDR3.

This chain's CDR3 is CASSPRGQDGYTF. In nucleotides, the CDR3 is TGCGCCAGCAGCCCCCGAGGACAGGATGGCTACACCTTC. The chain recombines TRBV5-1 with TRBJ1-2, with 7 nucleotides matching TRBD1. V lost 4 bases to trimming and J lost 6 bases; unmatched junction nucleotides: 6. This CDR3 has 13 residues. Germline CDR1 reads SGHRS; CDR2 reads YFSETQ.

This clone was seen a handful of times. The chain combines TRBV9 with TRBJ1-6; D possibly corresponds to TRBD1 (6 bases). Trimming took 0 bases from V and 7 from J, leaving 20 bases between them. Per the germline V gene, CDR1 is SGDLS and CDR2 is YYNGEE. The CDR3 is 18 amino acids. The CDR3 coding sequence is TGTGCCAGCAGCGTAGGAAAAACCCCAGGGGAGTGGAATTCACCCCTCCACTTT. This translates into CASSVGKTPGEWNSPLHF.

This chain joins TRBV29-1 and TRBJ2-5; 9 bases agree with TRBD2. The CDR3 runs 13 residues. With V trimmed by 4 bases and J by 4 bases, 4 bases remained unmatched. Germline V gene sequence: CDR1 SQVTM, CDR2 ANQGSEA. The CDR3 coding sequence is TGCAGCGTTGGGCTGACTAGCGGAGAGACCCAGTACTTC. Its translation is CSVGLTSGETQYF.

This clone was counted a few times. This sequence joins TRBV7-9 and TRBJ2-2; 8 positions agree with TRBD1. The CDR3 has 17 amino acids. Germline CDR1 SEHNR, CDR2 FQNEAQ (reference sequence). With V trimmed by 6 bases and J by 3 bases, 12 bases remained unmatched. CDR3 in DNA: TGTGCCAGCAGAATCCCTATCAGGGGGCGCGACACCGGGGAGCTGTTTTTT. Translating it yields CASRIPIRGRDTGELFF.

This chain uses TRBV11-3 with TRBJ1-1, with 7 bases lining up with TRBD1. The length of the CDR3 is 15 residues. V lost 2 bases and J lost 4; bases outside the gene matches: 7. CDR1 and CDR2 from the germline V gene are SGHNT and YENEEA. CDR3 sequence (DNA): TGTGCCAGCAGCTTAAGACAGGGAAGGACCACTGAAGCTTTCTTT. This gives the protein CASSLRQGRTTEAFF.

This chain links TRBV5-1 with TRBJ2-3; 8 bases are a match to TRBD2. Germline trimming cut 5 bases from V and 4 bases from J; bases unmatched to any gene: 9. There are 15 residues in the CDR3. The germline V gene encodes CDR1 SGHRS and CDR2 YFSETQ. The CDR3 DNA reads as TGCGCCAGCAGTGGGGTAGCGGGGCTCGCAGATACGCAGTATTTT. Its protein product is CASSGVAGLADTQYF.

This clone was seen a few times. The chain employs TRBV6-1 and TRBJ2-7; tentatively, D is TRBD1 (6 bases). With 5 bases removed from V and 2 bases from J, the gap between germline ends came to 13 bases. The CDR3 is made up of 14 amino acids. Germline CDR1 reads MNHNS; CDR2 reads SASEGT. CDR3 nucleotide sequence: TGTGCCAGCAGTACTTGGACAGCTACCTACGAGCAGTACTTC. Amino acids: CASSTWTATYEQYF.

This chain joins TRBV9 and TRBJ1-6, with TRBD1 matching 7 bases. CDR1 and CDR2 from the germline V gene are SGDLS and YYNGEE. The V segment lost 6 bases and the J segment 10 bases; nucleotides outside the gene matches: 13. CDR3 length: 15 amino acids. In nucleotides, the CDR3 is TGTGCCAGCACGGTTGGGACAGCCCGCTCATCACCCCTCCACTTT. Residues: CASTVGTARSSPLHF.

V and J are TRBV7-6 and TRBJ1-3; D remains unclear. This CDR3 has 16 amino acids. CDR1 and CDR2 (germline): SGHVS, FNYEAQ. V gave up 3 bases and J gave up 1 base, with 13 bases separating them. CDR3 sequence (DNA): TGTGCCAGCAGCTTGAGGGTCGAATTATCTGGAAACACCATATATTTT. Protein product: CASSLRVELSGNTIYF.

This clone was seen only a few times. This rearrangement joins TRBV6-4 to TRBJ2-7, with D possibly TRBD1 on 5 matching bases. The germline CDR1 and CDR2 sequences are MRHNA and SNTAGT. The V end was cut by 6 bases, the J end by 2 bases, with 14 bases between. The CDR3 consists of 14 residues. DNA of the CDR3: TGTGCCAGCAGCGAGACAGAGACAGCCTACGAGCAGTACTTC. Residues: CASSETETAYEQYF.

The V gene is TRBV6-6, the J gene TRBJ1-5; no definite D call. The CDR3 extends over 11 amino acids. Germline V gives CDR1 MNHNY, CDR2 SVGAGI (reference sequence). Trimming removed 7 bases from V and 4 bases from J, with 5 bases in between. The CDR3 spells CASNNNQPQHF. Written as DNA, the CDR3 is TGTGCCAGCAACAATAATCAGCCCCAGCATTTT.

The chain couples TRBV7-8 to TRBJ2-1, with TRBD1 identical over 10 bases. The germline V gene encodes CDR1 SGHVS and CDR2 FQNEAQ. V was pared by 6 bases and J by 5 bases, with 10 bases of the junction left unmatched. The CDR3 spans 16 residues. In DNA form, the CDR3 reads TGTGCCAGCAGATCGACCCGGGACAGGGGTAACAATGAGCAGTTCTTC. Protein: CASRSTRDRGNNEQFF.

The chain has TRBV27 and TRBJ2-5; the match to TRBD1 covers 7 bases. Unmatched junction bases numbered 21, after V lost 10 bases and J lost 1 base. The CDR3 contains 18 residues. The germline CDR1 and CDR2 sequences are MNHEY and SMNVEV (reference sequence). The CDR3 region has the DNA TGTGCCAACACTCGGGGACAGTCATGGAAGGGGTTCCAAGAGACCCAGTACTTC. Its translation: CANTRGQSWKGFQETQYF.